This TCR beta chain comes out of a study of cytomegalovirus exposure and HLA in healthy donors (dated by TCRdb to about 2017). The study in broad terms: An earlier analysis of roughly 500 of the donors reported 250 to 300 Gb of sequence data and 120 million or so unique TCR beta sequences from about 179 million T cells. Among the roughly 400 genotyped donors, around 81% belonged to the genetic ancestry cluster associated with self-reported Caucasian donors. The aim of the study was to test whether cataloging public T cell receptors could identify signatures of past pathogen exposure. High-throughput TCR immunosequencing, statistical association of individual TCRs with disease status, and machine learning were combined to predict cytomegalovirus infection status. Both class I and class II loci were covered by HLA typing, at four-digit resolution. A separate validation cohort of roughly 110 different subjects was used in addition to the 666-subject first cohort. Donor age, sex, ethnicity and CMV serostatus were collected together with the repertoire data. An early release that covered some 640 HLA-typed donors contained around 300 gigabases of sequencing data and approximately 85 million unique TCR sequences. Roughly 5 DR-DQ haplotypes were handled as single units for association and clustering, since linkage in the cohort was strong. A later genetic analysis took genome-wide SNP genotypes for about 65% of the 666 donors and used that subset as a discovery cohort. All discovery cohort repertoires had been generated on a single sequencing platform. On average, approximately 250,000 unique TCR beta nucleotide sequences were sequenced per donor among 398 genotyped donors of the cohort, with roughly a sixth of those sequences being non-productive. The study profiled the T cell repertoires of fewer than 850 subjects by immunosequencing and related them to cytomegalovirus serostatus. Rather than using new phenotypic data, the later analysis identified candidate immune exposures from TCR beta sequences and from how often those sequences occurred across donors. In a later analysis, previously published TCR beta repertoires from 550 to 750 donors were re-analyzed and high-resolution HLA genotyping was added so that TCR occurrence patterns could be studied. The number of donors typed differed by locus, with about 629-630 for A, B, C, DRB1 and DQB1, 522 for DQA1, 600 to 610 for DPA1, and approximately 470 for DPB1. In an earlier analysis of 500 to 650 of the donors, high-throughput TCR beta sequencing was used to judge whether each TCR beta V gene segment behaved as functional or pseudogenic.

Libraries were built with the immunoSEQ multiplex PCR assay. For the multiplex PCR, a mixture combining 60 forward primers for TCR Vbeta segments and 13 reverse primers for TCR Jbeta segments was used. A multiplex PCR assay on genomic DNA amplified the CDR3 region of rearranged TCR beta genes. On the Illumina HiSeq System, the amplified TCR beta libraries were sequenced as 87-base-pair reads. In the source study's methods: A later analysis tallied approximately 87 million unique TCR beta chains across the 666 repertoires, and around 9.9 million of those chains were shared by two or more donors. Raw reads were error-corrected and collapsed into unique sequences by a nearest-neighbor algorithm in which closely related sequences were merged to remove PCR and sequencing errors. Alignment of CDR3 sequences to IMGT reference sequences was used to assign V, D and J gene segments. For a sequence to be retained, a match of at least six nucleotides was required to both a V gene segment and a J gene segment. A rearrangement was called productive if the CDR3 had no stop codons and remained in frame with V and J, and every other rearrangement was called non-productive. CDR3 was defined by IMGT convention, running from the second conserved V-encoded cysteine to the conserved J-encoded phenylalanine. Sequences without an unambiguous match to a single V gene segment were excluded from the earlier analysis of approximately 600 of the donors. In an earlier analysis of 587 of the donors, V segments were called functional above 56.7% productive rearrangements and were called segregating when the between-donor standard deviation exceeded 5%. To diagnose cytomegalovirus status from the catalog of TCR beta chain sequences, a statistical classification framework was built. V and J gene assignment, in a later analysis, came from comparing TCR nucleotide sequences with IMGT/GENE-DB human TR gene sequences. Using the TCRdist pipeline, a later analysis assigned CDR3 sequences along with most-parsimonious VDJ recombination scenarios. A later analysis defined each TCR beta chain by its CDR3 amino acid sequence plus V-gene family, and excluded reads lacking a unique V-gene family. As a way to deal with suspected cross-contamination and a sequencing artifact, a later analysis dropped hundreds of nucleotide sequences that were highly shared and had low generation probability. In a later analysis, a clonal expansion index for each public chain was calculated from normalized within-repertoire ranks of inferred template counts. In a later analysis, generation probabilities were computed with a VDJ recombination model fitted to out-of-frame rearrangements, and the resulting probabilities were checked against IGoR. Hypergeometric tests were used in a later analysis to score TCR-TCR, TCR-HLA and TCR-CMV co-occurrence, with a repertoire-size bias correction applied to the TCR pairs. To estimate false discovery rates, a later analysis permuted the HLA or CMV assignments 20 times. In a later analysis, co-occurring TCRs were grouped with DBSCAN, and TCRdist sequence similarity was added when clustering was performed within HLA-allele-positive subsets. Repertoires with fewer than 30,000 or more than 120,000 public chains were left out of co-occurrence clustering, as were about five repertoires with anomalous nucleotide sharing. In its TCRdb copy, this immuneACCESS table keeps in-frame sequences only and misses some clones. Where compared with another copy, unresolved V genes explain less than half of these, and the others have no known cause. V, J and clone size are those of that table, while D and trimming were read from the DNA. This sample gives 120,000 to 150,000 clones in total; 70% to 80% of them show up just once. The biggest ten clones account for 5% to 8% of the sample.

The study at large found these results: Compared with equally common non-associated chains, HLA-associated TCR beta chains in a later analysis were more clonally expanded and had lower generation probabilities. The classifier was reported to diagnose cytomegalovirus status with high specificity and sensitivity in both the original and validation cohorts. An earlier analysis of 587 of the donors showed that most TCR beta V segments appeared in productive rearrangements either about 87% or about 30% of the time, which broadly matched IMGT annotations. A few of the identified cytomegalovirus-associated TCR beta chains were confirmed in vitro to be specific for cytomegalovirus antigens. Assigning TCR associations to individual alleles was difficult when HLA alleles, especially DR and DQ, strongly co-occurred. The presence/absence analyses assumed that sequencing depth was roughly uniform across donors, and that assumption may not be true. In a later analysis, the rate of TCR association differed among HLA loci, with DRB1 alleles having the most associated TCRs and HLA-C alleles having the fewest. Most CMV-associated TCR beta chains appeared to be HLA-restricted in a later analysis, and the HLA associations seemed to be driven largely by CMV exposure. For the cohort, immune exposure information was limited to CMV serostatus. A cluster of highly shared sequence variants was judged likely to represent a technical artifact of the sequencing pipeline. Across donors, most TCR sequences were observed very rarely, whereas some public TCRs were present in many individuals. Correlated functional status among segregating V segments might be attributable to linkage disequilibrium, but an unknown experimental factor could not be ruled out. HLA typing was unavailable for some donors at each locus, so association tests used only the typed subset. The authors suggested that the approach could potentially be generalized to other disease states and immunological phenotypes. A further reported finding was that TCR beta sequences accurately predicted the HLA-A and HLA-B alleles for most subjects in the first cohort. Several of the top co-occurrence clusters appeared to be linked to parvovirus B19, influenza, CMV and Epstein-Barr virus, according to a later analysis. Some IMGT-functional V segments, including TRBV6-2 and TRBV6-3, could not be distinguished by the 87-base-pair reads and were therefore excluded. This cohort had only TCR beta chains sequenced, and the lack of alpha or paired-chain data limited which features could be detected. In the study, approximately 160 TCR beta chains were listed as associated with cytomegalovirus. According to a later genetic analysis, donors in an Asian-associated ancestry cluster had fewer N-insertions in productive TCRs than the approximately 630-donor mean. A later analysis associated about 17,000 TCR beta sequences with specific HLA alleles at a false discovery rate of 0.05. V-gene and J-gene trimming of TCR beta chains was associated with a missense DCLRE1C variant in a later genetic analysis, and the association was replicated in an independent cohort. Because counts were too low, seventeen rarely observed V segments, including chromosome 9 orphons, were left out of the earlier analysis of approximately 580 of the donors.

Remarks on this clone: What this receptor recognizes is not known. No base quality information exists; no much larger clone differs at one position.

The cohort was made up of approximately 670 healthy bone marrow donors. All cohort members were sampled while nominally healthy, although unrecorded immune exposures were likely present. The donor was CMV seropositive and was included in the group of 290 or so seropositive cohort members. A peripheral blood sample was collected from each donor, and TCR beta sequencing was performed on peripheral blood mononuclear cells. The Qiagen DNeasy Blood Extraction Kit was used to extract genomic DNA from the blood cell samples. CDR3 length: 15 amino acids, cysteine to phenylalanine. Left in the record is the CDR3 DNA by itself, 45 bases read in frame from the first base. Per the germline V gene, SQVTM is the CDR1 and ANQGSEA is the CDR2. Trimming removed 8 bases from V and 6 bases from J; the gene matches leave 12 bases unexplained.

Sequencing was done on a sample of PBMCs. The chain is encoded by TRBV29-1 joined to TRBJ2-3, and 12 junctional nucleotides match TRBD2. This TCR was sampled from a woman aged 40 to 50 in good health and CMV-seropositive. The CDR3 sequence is CSTDGTSGYRDTQYF. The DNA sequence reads TGCAGCACCGATGGGACTAGCGGGTATCGGGATACGCAGTATTTT.